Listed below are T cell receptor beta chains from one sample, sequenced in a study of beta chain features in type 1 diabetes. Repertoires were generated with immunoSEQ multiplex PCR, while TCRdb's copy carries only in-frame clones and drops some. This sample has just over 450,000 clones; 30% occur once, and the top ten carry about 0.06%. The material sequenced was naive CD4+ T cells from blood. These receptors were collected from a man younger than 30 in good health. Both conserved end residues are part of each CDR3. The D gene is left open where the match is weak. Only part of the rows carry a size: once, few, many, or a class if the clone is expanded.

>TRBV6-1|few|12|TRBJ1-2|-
CASSEAGYGYTF
TGTGCCAGCAGTGAGGCAGGGTACGGCTACACCTTC
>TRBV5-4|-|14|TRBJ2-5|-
CASSLWQGGETQYF
TGTGCCAGCAGCTTGTGGCAGGGCGGAGAGACCCAGTACTTC
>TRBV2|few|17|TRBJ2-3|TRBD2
CASRWLAGVTSTDTQYF
TGTGCCAGCAGGTGGCTAGCGGGAGTAACTAGCACAGATACGCAGTATTTT
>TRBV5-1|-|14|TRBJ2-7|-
CASSLEGPTYEQYF
TGCGCCAGCAGCTTGGAGGGGCCCACCTACGAGCAGTACTTC
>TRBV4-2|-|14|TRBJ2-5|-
CASSQQGSQETQYF
TGTGCCAGCAGCCAACAGGGGTCACAAGAGACCCAGTACTTC
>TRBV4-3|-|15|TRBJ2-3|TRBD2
CASSPTSGPTDTQYF
TGCGCCAGCAGCCCGACTAGCGGCCCCACAGATACGCAGTATTTT
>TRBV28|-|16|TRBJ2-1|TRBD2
CASSSLLADSYNEQFF
TGTGCCAGCAGTTCCTTACTAGCGGACTCCTACAATGAGCAGTTCTTC
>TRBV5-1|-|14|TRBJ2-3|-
CASSSTGSTDTQYF
TGCGCCAGCAGCTCGACAGGTAGCACAGATACGCAGTATTTT
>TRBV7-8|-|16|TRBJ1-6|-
CASSLRRTFGDSPLHF
TGTGCCAGCAGCTTACGTCGGACCTTTGGGGATTCACCCCTCCACTTT
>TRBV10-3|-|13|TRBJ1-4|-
CAIRQGLWEKLFF
TGTGCCATCCGGCAGGGCCTTTGGGAAAAACTGTTTTTT
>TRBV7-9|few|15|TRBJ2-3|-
CASSFLGGTTDTQYF
TGTGCCAGCAGCTTTCTGGGGGGAACCACAGATACGCAGTATTTT
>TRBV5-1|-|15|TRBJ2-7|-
CASSLEGIPPYEQYF
TGCGCCAGCAGCTTGGAAGGGATACCACCCTACGAGCAGTACTTC
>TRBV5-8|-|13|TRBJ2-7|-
CASSHRQLYEQYF
TGTGCCAGCAGCCATCGACAGCTCTACGAGCAGTACTTC
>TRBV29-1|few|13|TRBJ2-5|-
CSVEWLIQETQYF
TGCAGCGTTGAGTGGCTAATCCAAGAGACCCAGTACTTC
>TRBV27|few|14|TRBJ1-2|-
CASSLRREGYGYTF
TGTGCCAGCAGTTTACGGAGGGAGGGCTATGGCTACACCTTC
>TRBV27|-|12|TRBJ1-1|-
CAAPTQGDEAFF
TGTGCCGCCCCCACACAGGGTGACGAAGCTTTCTTT
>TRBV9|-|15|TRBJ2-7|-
CASSVGGPSSYEQYF
TGTGCCAGCAGCGTAGGCGGACCCAGCTCCTACGAGCAGTACTTC
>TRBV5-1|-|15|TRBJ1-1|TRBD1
CASSSTGGVNTEAFF
TGCGCCAGCAGCTCTACAGGGGGTGTTAACACTGAAGCTTTCTTT
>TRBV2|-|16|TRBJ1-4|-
CASSVPGLPRSEKLFF
TGTGCCAGCAGTGTCCCGGGACTGCCTCGCAGTGAAAAACTGTTTTTT
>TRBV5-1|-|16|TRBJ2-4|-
CASSLGGTLSADIQYF
TGCGCCAGCAGCTTGGGAGGGACTCTTTCAGCGGACATTCAGTACTTC
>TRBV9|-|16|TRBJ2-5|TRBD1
CASSVALTGDQRTQYF
TGTGCCAGCAGCGTAGCTTTAACAGGGGACCAGCGGACCCAGTACTTC
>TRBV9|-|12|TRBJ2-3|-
CASSVYTDTQYF
TGTGCCAGCAGCGTTTACACAGATACGCAGTATTTT
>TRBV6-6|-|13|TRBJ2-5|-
CASRSGARETQYF
TGTGCCAGCAGGTCAGGGGCAAGAGAGACCCAGTACTTC
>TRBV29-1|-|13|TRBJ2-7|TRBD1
CSVLTGVSYEQYF
TGCAGCGTCCTAACAGGGGTATCCTACGAGCAGTACTTC
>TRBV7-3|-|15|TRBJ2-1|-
CASSLLGYSYNEQFF
TGTGCCAGCAGCTTACTCGGCTATTCCTACAATGAGCAGTTCTTC
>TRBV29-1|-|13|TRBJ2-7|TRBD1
CSGGGRSTYEQYF
TGCAGCGGAGGGGGCAGATCCACCTACGAGCAGTACTTC
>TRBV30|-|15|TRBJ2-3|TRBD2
CAWSVGTSGPDTQYF
TGTGCCTGGAGTGTAGGGACTAGCGGTCCAGATACGCAGTATTTT
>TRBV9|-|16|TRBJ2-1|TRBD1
CASSVVPGTGWNEQFF
TGTGCCAGCAGCGTAGTTCCCGGGACAGGGTGGAATGAGCAGTTCTTC
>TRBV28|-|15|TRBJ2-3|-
CASSFPQGSTDTQYF
TGTGCCAGCAGTTTCCCCCAGGGTAGCACAGATACGCAGTATTTT
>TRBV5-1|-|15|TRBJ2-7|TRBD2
CASSPGTRASHEQYF
TGCGCCAGCAGCCCAGGGACTAGAGCCTCCCACGAGCAGTACTTC
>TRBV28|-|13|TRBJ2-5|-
CASSSTPKETQYF
TGTGCCAGCAGTTCAACACCGAAAGAGACCCAGTACTTC
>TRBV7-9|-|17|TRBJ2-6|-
CASSSWVPDSGANVLTF
TGTGCCAGCAGTTCATGGGTACCTGACTCTGGGGCCAACGTCCTGACTTTC
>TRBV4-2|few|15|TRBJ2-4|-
CASSQNSVAKNIQYF
TGTGCCAGCAGCCAAAACAGCGTAGCCAAAAACATTCAGTACTTC
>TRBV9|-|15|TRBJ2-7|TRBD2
CASSVVGGGIYEQYF
TGTGCCAGCAGCGTAGTCGGGGGAGGGATCTACGAGCAGTACTTC
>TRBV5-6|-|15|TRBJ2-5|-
CASLTARHVWETQYF
TGTGCCAGCTTGACCGCGCGACATGTCTGGGAGACCCAGTACTTC
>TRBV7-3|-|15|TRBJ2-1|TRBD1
CASSSTGGSYNEQFF
TGTGCCAGCAGCTCAACAGGGGGCTCCTACAATGAGCAGTTCTTC
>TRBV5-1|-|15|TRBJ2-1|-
CASSLEGLPENEQFF
TGCGCCAGCAGCTTGGAAGGACTGCCGGAGAATGAGCAGTTCTTC
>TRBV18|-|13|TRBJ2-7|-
CASSRADTYEQYF
TGTGCCAGCTCACGGGCAGATACCTACGAGCAGTACTTC
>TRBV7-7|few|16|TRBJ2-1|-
CASSLGPSTSYNEQFF
TGTGCCAGCAGCTTAGGTCCCTCAACCTCCTACAATGAGCAGTTCTTC
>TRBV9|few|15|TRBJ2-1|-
CASSPSPTSYNEQFF
TGTGCCAGCAGCCCCAGCCCAACTTCCTACAATGAGCAGTTCTTC
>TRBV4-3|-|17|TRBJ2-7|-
CASSQEMGTPSSYEQYF
TGCGCCAGCAGCCAAGAGATGGGGACTCCCAGCTCCTACGAGCAGTACTTC
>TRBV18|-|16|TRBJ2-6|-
CASSPGQNSGANVLTF
TGTGCCAGCTCACCAGGGCAGAACTCTGGGGCCAACGTCCTGACTTTC
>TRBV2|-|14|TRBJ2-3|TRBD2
CASSLLAGTDTQYF
TGTGCCAGCAGTCTACTAGCGGGCACAGATACGCAGTATTTT
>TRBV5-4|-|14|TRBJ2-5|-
CASSTQGSQETQYF
TGTGCCAGCAGCACGCAGGGATCCCAAGAGACCCAGTACTTC
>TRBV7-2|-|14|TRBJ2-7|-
CASSLERGSYEQYF
TGTGCCAGCAGCTTGGAACGGGGGTCCTACGAGCAGTACTTC
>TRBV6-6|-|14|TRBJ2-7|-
CASSFQGNYYEQYF
TGTGCCAGCAGTTTTCAGGGGAACTATTACGAGCAGTACTTC
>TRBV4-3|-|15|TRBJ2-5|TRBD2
CASSQVPSGSEPQYF
TGCGCCAGCAGCCAAGTGCCTAGCGGGAGTGAGCCCCAGTACTTC